Listed below are T cell receptor beta chains from one sample, sequenced in a study of OX40 agonist ivuxolimab in advanced cancers. The table came from immunoSEQ multiplex PCR; TCRdb's copy has only in-frame clones and leaves some out. The sample contains tens of thousands of clones, 70% to 90% of which appear only once. This sample comprised CD4+ or CD8+ T cells sorted from blood, obtained in a trial of the OX40 agonist ivuxolimab. The source is an adult with an advanced solid tumor such as melanoma, head and neck, liver or kidney cancer. The CDR3 runs from the conserved cysteine through the conserved F or W. Fields, in order: V gene, J gene, D gene, clone size, CDR3 DNA, CDR3 protein. A D gene is named only where the DNA matches it firmly. Only part of the rows carry a size: once, few, many, or a class if the clone is expanded.

TRBV7-2	TRBJ2-7	TRBD1	-	TGTGCCAGCAGCCTTGGCCGGACAGGCACCTACGAGCAGTACTTC	CASSLGRTGTYEQYF
TRBV10-3	TRBJ1-4	-	once	TGTGCCATCAGTGACGGTTCAAGCGGTGAAAAACTGTTTTTT	CAISDGSSGEKLFF
TRBV27	TRBJ2-7	TRBD2	-	TGTGCCAGCAGTATTGGGGCGGGGGGTTACGAGCAGTACTTC	CASSIGAGGYEQYF
TRBV18	TRBJ1-1	TRBD1	few	TGTGCCAGCTCACCGACAGGGAACAGTTTGAACACTGAAGCTTTCTTT	CASSPTGNSLNTEAFF
TRBV18	TRBJ1-2	-	-	TGTGCCAGCTCACCGGGGGATTTAGCTAACTATGGCTACACCTTC	CASSPGDLANYGYTF
TRBV19	TRBJ2-5	-	once	TGTGCCAGTAGGGTACAGGGTGGCGTCCAAGAGACCCAGTACTTC	CASRVQGGVQETQYF
TRBV7-2	TRBJ2-7	-	-	TGTGCCAGCAGCTTACAACTTACAGGGTTATCCTACGAGCAGTACTTC	CASSLQLTGLSYEQYF
TRBV19	TRBJ2-7	TRBD1	-	TGTGCCAGTAGTCCGCGGACAGGTGGCTACGAGCAGTACTTC	CASSPRTGGYEQYF
TRBV19	TRBJ1-2	-	-	TGTGCCAGTAGTCAGCAGGCCCTCTCTGGCTACACCTTC	CASSQQALSGYTF
TRBV20-1	TRBJ1-2	-	-	TGCAGTGCCCCAGGGGATGGCTACACCTTC	CSAPGDGYTF
TRBV5-1	TRBJ2-7	TRBD1	-	TGCGCCAGCAGCTTGGCCACTATGCCAGGGGGTGAGCAGTACTTC	CASSLATMPGGEQYF
TRBV2	TRBJ1-6	TRBD1	few	TGTGCCAGCAGTGAATGGGACAGGAATTCACCCCTCCACTTT	CASSEWDRNSPLHF
TRBV6-5	TRBJ1-1	-	few	TGTGCCAGCAGTTACGTGGGGTCAAACACTGAAGCTTTCTTT	CASSYVGSNTEAFF
TRBV18	TRBJ1-5	-	few	TGTGCCAGCTCACCAGATGGGTATCAGCCCCAGCATTTT	CASSPDGYQPQHF
TRBV19	TRBJ2-1	TRBD1	-	TGTGCCAGTAGTAAGCAGGGGACAGGGTTCAATGAGCAGTTCTTC	CASSKQGTGFNEQFF
TRBV6-1	TRBJ2-7	TRBD1	-	TGTGCCAGCAGTGAAGCCGACAGGGGACCCTACGAGCAGTACTTC	CASSEADRGPYEQYF
TRBV11-2	TRBJ1-2	-	-	TGTGCCAGCAGCTTAGTGCCGGACCGGTATGGCTACACCTTC	CASSLVPDRYGYTF
TRBV4-1	TRBJ1-1	-	-	TGCGCCAGCAGCCAAGAAACAGCCCTGAACACTGAAGCTTTCTTT	CASSQETALNTEAFF
TRBV18	TRBJ1-3	-	few	TGTGCCAGCTCACCACCGGGAGGTACAGGCTTCCTCTCCAACACCATATATTTT	CASSPPGGTGFLSNTIYF
TRBV28	TRBJ2-2	-	-	TGTGCCAGCAAGAGGGGCCGGGGGACCGGGGAGCTGTTTTTT	CASKRGRGTGELFF
TRBV7-6	TRBJ1-2	TRBD1	-	TGTGCCAGCAGCTTAAATACCGACACCAGACAGGGGAAAGGTGGCTACACCTTC	CASSLNTDTRQGKGGYTF
TRBV7-9	TRBJ2-6	-	-	TGTGCCAGCAGCCCTATGGTGAGCTCTGGGGCCAACGTCCTGACTTTC	CASSPMVSSGANVLTF
TRBV7-2	TRBJ1-1	-	-	TGTGCCAGCAGCTTAGCGCGGTCCAGGCTGCCGAACACTGAAGCTTTCTTT	CASSLARSRLPNTEAFF
TRBV25-1	TRBJ1-5	-	-	TGTGCCAGCAGTGGCACCCAGGGACCCCAGCATTTT	CASSGTQGPQHF
TRBV7-9	TRBJ1-1	TRBD1	few	TGTGCCAGCAGCAGGGGACAGGGGAATACTGAAGCTTTCTTT	CASSRGQGNTEAFF
TRBV7-9	TRBJ2-7	-	-	TGTGCCAGCAGTTCGAGGTCCGCGCTGGGCGAGCAGTACTTC	CASSSRSALGEQYF
TRBV6-4	TRBJ2-3	-	-	TGTGCCAGCAGTGACAGGTGGGGGGACTCCACAGATACGCAGTATTTT	CASSDRWGDSTDTQYF
TRBV7-9	TRBJ1-2	TRBD1	once	TGTGCCAGCAGCTCGCCGACAGGGGGGAACAACTATGGCTACACCTTC	CASSSPTGGNNYGYTF
TRBV6-1	TRBJ1-1	-	-	TGTGCCAGCAGCTATTACAGGGCAGGTGAAGCTTTCTTT	CASSYYRAGEAFF
TRBV5-4	TRBJ1-1	-	-	TGTGCCAGCAGCTCGGGCTTGGACGGAAACACTGAAGCTTTCTTT	CASSSGLDGNTEAFF
TRBV5-1	TRBJ2-3	-	-	TGCGCCAGCAGCAAAGGGGGTTCCCTCACAGATACGCAGTATTTT	CASSKGGSLTDTQYF
TRBV7-9	TRBJ2-1	-	-	TGTGCCAGCAGCTTAGCTAAGGGGTTAAGTAACAATGAGCAGTTCTTC	CASSLAKGLSNNEQFF
TRBV4-1	TRBJ2-3	TRBD1	-	TGCGCCAGCAGCTCCCCGACAGGGGGAAAAACAGATACGCAGTATTTT	CASSSPTGGKTDTQYF
TRBV12-5	TRBJ2-2	TRBD1	-	TGTGCTAGTAGGGGTCTACAGGGGGCGAACACCGGGGAGCTGTTTTTT	CASRGLQGANTGELFF
TRBV18	TRBJ1-4	-	once	TGTGCCAGCTCCCTGCAAAGAGGGGCGACAAGAAATGAAAAACTGTTTTTT	CASSLQRGATRNEKLFF
TRBV5-1	TRBJ2-5	TRBD1	-	TGCGCCAGCAGCTACGGGACAGGGACGTACCAAGAGACCCAGTACTTC	CASSYGTGTYQETQYF
TRBV2	TRBJ1-3	-	-	TGTGCCAGCAAGCCGTTCTCTGGAAACACCATATATTTT	CASKPFSGNTIYF
TRBV18	TRBJ2-5	-	-	TGTGCCAGCTCACGTGGCCCGCCGGAGACCCAGTACTTC	CASSRGPPETQYF
TRBV5-6	TRBJ2-7	-	-	TGTGCCAGCAGCTTCAACCACGCGACTTTCAGGGAGCAGTACTTC	CASSFNHATFREQYF
TRBV16	TRBJ1-3	-	few	TGTGCCAGCAAGACCGGGACCCCAAATGGAAACACCATATATTTT	CASKTGTPNGNTIYF
TRBV6-5	TRBJ2-7	-	once	TGTGCCAGCAGTTACTCTTGGGGGGATGTTGGCGAGCAGTACTTC	CASSYSWGDVGEQYF
TRBV29-1	TRBJ2-5	TRBD1	once	TGCAGCGTTGAGGACCCCGGGACAGGGCTCGAGACCCAGTACTTC	CSVEDPGTGLETQYF
TRBV29-1	TRBJ2-7	TRBD2	-	TGCAGCGCCCGCGCGGGGGGTAGCGAGCAGTACTTC	CSARAGGSEQYF
TRBV6-5	TRBJ2-1	TRBD1	-	TGTGCCAGCAGAGGACAGGGTTACAATGAGCAGTTCTTC	CASRGQGYNEQFF
TRBV19	TRBJ2-7	-	-	TGTGCCAGTAGTCTTCAGGGGTACGAGCAGTACTTC	CASSLQGYEQYF
TRBV5-6	TRBJ2-5	-	-	TGTGCCAGCAGATCTGTATGGCAAGAGACCCAGTACTTC	CASRSVWQETQYF
TRBV2	TRBJ1-5	TRBD1	-	TGTGCCAGCAGCTTTGACAGGGGCAATCAGCCCCAGCATTTT	CASSFDRGNQPQHF
TRBV19	TRBJ2-6	-	-	TGTGCCAGTAGTCAGTTGGGGGTTGGGGCCAACGTCCTGACTTTC	CASSQLGVGANVLTF
TRBV29-1	TRBJ2-5	-	-	TGCAGCTTCATCGGGGTAGGCGAGACCCAGTACTTC	CSFIGVGETQYF
TRBV7-2	TRBJ2-1	TRBD2	-	TGTGCCAGCAGCTTCATTCCATGGACTAGCGGGGCGACCTACAATGAGCAGTTCTTC	CASSFIPWTSGATYNEQFF
TRBV25-1	TRBJ1-1	-	once	TGTGCCAGCAGTGACCATAACCGTGAAGCTTTCTTT	CASSDHNREAFF
TRBV2	TRBJ1-2	-	-	TGTGCCAGCAGTCACCTAGGACAGCCCTATGGCTACACCTTC	CASSHLGQPYGYTF
TRBV5-6	TRBJ2-1	-	-	TGTGCCAGCAGCTTGTTCCGGGTACGGATCTACAATGAGCAGTTCTTC	CASSLFRVRIYNEQFF
TRBV6-1	TRBJ2-5	-	-	TGTGCCAGCAGTGATAACAGGGGGAGGGGGGGAGAGACCCAGTACTTC	CASSDNRGRGGETQYF
TRBV5-1	TRBJ1-1	-	-	TGCGCCAGCAGCTTTGACGGTGTTACTGAAGCTTTCTTT	CASSFDGVTEAFF
TRBV5-4	TRBJ1-4	TRBD1	-	TGTGCCAGCAGCGTGACAGGGGATAGGGAAAAACTGTTTTTT	CASSVTGDREKLFF
TRBV11-2	TRBJ1-2	-	-	TGTGCCAGCAGCTTGTGGGCGGGGGGTGCTGGTGACTATGGCTACACCTTC	CASSLWAGGAGDYGYTF
TRBV7-8	TRBJ1-5	-	-	TGTGCCAGCAGCCCCGATAGGGCCAAAGTTCAGCCCCAGCATTTT	CASSPDRAKVQPQHF
TRBV18	TRBJ2-2	-	-	TGTGCCAGCTCGCCCTCAGGCCCCGGGGAGCTGTTTTTT	CASSPSGPGELFF